This T cell receptor (beta chain) was retrieved from a study of CD8+ T cells in alopecia areata. As for the study in general: Those treated were given oral tofacitinib at 5 to 10 mg twice daily. The study's findings and limits: Among the top 100, expanded CD8+ clones were significantly decreased by tofacitinib, as was scalp clonality. For lesional scalp, especially alopecia totalis/universalis, clonality was higher than in normal scalp.

As the sequencing template, cDNA was produced by extracting RNA and reverse transcribing it. Sequenced by immunoSEQ multiplex PCR; TCRdb stores in-frame clones only, minus some. The sample records 70,000 or so clones, over 25% being singletons. Treatment meaning: oral pan-JAK inhibitor, 5-10 mg twice daily. Alopecia areata patients provided lesional scalp punch biopsies and peripheral blood, both collected for the study. A few counts support this clone. The antigen is unknown. Trimming took off 6 bases at V and 0 bases at J, with 15 bases between the two ends. CDR1 is MDHEN, CDR2 SYDVKM, per germline. The CDR3 is made up of 16 amino acids.

The rearrangement uses TRBV28 and TRBJ2-1; D unclear. The sequence was obtained from a human donor with alopecia areata. This sample comprised CD8+ T cells sorted from blood, obtained at week 4, from a patient treated with tofacitinib. CDR3 in DNA: TGTGCCAGCAGCCCGACTCTTACCACCTCCTACAATGAGCAGTTCTTC. It encodes CASSPTLTTSYNEQFF.